One sample yielded the 20 T cell receptor beta chains listed below, sequenced in a study of blood T cell repertoires in COVID-19. The table came from immunoSEQ multiplex PCR; TCRdb's copy has only in-frame clones and leaves some out. The sample shows about 120,000 clones, approximately 88% of them seen only once. Sequencing was carried out using peripheral blood. The source of these receptors is a man aged 45-65 years with acute or convalescent COVID-19.

This chain connects TRBV19 to TRBJ1-5, with D possibly being TRBD1 (5 bases). V was pared by 3 bases and J by 6 bases, with 27 bases between. This CDR3 is built from 19 residues. Germline V CDR1 and CDR2: LNHDA, SQIVND (reference sequence). Here the CDR3 reads CASSIFFRQNPGGGQPQHF. The CDR3 DNA sequence: TGTGCCAGTAGTATTTTTTTTCGACAGAATCCCGGCGGGGGTCAGCCCCAGCATTTT.

DNA for the CDR3: TGTGCCAGCAGTGTGGGACTTCTGAACTATGGCTACACCTTC. Translation: CASSVGLLNYGYTF. V and J are TRBV2 and TRBJ1-2; D is possibly TRBD1 (5 bases). The CDR3 is 14 amino acids. From germline, CDR1 is SNHLY and CDR2 FYNNEI. V was pared by 4 bases and J by 2 bases, with 11 bases between.

The V gene is TRBV29-1, the J gene TRBJ2-4, with 7 positions matching TRBD1. The junction had 9 bases not matched to a gene; V was cut back by 7 bases and J by 6 bases. The CDR3 extends over 13 amino acids. Germline V lookup: CDR1 SQVTM, CDR2 ANQGSEA. The CDR3 bases are TGCAGCGCCTCAACGACAGGGATAAACATTCAGTACTTC. Translated, it gives CSASTTGINIQYF.

This chain uses TRBV6-6 with TRBJ1-5; no clear D gene. V dropped 0 bases and J dropped 1 base, with 7 bases sitting between them. The CDR3 is made up of 15 amino acids. The germline V gene has CDR1 MNHNY and CDR2 SVGAGI (reference sequence). In nucleotides, the CDR3 is TGTGCCAGCAGTTACTCTGGGAGCAGCAATCAGCCCCAGCATTTT. Encoded protein: CASSYSGSSNQPQHF.

The genes are TRBV11-3 and TRBJ2-3, with TRBD2 matching over 11 bases. The J segment lost 6 bases and the V segment lost 4 bases, leaving 6 bases of the junction unmatched. The germline V gene encodes CDR1 SGHNT and CDR2 YENEEA. CDR3 length equals 15 residues. In nucleotides, the CDR3 is TGTGCCAGCAGCTCCTCTAGCGGGAGGTCCGATACGCAGTATTTT. Protein product: CASSSSSGRSDTQYF.

The J gene is TRBJ1-2, the V gene TRBV23-1; maybe TRBD1 (5 bases). TRBV23-1 belongs to the ORF category, with a function that is uncertain. This CDR3 contains 18 residues. V lost 0 bases and J 4 bases, leaving 21 bases between the germline ends. The CDR3 nucleotides read TGCGCCAGCAGTCAATCCAAACCTGAGTCGGGGGTCGGCTATGGCTACACCTTC. The encoded protein is CASSQSKPESGVGYGYTF.

The chain joins TRBV6-5 to TRBJ1-5; D remains unclear. CDR1 is MNHEY, CDR2 SVGAGI, per germline. The CDR3 has 14 residues. Between the trimmed V and J ends, which lost 5 bases and 3 bases, there was a span of 11 bases. DNA of the CDR3: TGTGCCAGCAGTACGACGGGGAACAATCAGCCCCAGCATTTT. Its translation is CASSTTGNNQPQHF.

The chain carries TRBV9 and TRBJ2-2; perhaps TRBD1 as D (7 bases). This CDR3 has 15 residues. Germline CDR1 reads SGDLS; CDR2 reads YYNGEE. The V end lost 5 bases, the J end lost 6 bases, and 17 bases lay between the germline ends. The chain's CDR3 is CASRLQEGAPGELFF. Written as DNA, the CDR3 is TGTGCCAGCAGACTTCAGGAGGGGGCGCCCGGGGAGCTGTTTTTT.

The chain recombines TRBV10-3 with TRBJ2-1, with TRBD1 matching over 11 bases. CDR1 is ENHRY and CDR2 is SYGVKD in the germline V gene. With 9 bases clipped from V and 7 bases from J, the junction kept 11 bases outside the gene matches. The CDR3 has 15 residues. The CDR3 DNA is TGTGCCATTGGGCCAAGGACAGGGGGCTGGAATGAGCAGTTCTTC. It encodes CAIGPRTGGWNEQFF.

This chain links TRBV6-5 with TRBJ1-1; unclear D gene. The CDR3 is 14 residues long. The V gene's germline CDR1 is MNHEY and CDR2 SVGAGI. V was pared by 0 bases and J by 7 bases, with 12 bases between. The CDR3 nucleotides are TGTGCCAGCAGTTACTCGAGGCAATCGTTTGAAGCTTTCTTT. Translation: CASSYSRQSFEAFF.

The chain recombines TRBV29-1 with TRBJ1-4; no reliable D call. There are 12 residues in the CDR3. The germline gives CDR1 SQVTM, CDR2 ANQGSEA. As DNA, the CDR3 is TGCTCCGTCTTAGCAACTAATGAAAAACTGTTTTTT. Translated, it gives CSVLATNEKLFF. The whole variable domain, remainder taken from reference TRBV29-1 and TRBJ1-4, is SAVISQKPSRDICQRGTSLTIQCQVDSQVTMMFWYRQQPGQSLTLIATANQGSEATYESGFVIDKFPISRPNLTFSTLTVSNMSPEDSSIYLCSVLATNEKLFFGSGTQLSVL.

This clone was seen just once. This rearrangement joins TRBV5-1 to TRBJ1-6; D is possibly TRBD1 (6 bases). Trimming took 4 bases from V and 4 from J, leaving 18 bases between them. The CDR3 extends over 17 amino acids. In germline, CDR1 is SGHRS, CDR2 YFSETQ. The CDR3 DNA follows: TGCGCCAGCAGCCCAAGAGCAGGGGCCGGGTATAATTCACCCCTCCACTTT. Its protein product is CASSPRAGAGYNSPLHF.

The sample holds a few counts of this clone. The V gene is TRBV3-1 (or the pseudogene TRBV3-2), the J gene TRBJ1-2, with TRBD1 matching 7 bases. With V trimmed by 2 bases and J by 4 bases, 4 bases remained unmatched. CDR1 LGHDT and CDR2 YNNKEL come from the germline V gene (reference sequence). This CDR3 spans 14 amino acids. In nucleotides, the CDR3 is TGTGCCAGCAGCCAAAGGGACAGCACCTATGGCTACACCTTC. Protein product: CASSQRDSTYGYTF.

V usage is TRBV7-9 and J usage is TRBJ2-1, with D possibly matching TRBD2 (6 bases). CDR3 size: 13 residues. Germline V gives CDR1 SEHNR, CDR2 FQNEAQ (reference sequence). V was cut by 8 bases and J by 7 bases, with 15 bases left in between. CDR3 loop: CASQGLRNNEQFF. For the CDR3, the DNA is TGTGCCAGCCAGGGACTCCGAAATAATGAGCAGTTCTTC.

The V call is TRBV7-9, the J call TRBJ1-2; 8 bases fit TRBD1. The germline CDR1 and CDR2 sequences are SEHNR and FQNEAQ (reference sequence). This CDR3 comprises 15 residues. With 2 bases clipped from V and 3 bases from J, the junction kept 5 bases outside the gene matches. Here the CDR3 reads CASSLPAGGDYGYTF. DNA of the CDR3: TGTGCCAGCAGCTTACCAGCAGGGGGCGACTATGGCTACACCTTC.

In this sample, this clone turned up a few times. The chain couples TRBV2 to TRBJ1-2; no clear D. The V end lost 7 bases, the J end lost 2 bases, and 11 bases lay between the germline ends. The CDR3 loop spans 13 amino acids. Per germline, CDR1 SNHLY and CDR2 FYNNEI. CDR3 DNA sequence: TGTGCCAGCACCCAGCAGCGAAACTATGGCTACACCTTC. This gives the protein CASTQQRNYGYTF.

The V gene is TRBV18, the J gene TRBJ2-1, with TRBD1 as a possible D gene (5 bases). V shed 2 bases and J shed 10 bases, with 15 bases lying between them. The CDR3 spans 14 residues. CDR1 and CDR2 from the germline V gene are KGHSH and LQKENI. The chain's CDR3 is CASSPDRHPGEQFF. In DNA form, the CDR3 reads TGTGCCAGCTCACCAGATCGGCACCCAGGGGAGCAGTTCTTC.

V is TRBV4-1 and J is TRBJ1-2; 7 positions match TRBD1. Unmatched junction bases numbered 8, after V lost 4 bases and J lost 3 bases. The CDR3 has 15 residues. Germline V lookup: CDR1 MGHRA, CDR2 YSYEKL. The CDR3 DNA reads as TGCGCCAGCAGCCCTGTCGACAGGGCCGACTATGGCTACACCTTC. Protein sequence: CASSPVDRADYGYTF.

This clone was counted once. The J gene is TRBJ1-2, the V gene TRBV6-1, with no clear D. Trimming pared 1 base from V and 1 base from J, leaving 10 bases between. The CDR3 consists of 15 residues. Germline V CDR1 and CDR2: MNHNS, SASEGT. CDR3 bases: TGTGCCAGCAGTGAAGGGCAGAGGGTTAACTATGGCTACACCTTC. Translated, it gives CASSEGQRVNYGYTF.

The chain uses TRBV9 and TRBJ2-1; TRBD1 matches at 10 bases. V shed 4 bases and J 7 bases; nucleotides not matched to a gene: 11. This CDR3 region has 16 residues. Looked up from germline, CDR1 is SGDLS and CDR2 is YYNGEE. In DNA form, the CDR3 reads TGTGCCAGCAGCAATACTCCGGGACAGGGGAGGAATGAGCAGTTCTTC. Protein product: CASSNTPGQGRNEQFF.